This is a list of T cell receptor beta chains from one sample in a study of blood T cell repertoires in COVID-19. Only in-frame clones appear in the TCRdb table, and some are missing; sequencing was by immunoSEQ multiplex PCR. Here the sample spans 200,000 to 250,000 clones, approximately 82% being singletons. Sequenced input: peripheral blood. The receptors were gathered from a man aged 25-45 years who had recovered from COVID-19. Both conserved end residues are part of each CDR3. Fields, in order: J gene, V gene, clone size, D gene, CDR3 DNA, CDR3 protein. A D gene is named only where the DNA matches it firmly. Rows may omit the clone size; those that give it use once, few, many or a size class.

TRBJ2-1 TRBV9 . TRBD1 TGTGCCAGCAGCGTAGATGGGACAGGGGGCGGGAATGAGCAGTTCTTC CASSVDGTGGGNEQFF
TRBJ1-6 TRBV9 . TRBD1 TGTGCCAGCAGCGCGGGACAGGGTTCACCCCTCCACTTT CASSAGQGSPLHF
TRBJ1-3 TRBV25-1 . TRBD1 TGTGCCAGCAGTGAAGGCAGGGGGCAAGCTGGAAACACCATATATTTT CASSEGRGQAGNTIYF
TRBJ2-5 TRBV19 once . TGTGCCAGTAGTATAGTAGCAGATCAAGAGACCCAGTACTTC CASSIVADQETQYF
TRBJ2-7 TRBV10-3 few TRBD1 TGTGCCATCAGTGGGGGACAGAATTTGGGCGAGCAGTACTTC CAISGGQNLGEQYF
TRBJ2-3 TRBV11-1 once TRBD2 TGTGCCAGCAGCGAACTAGCGGGGCAGGGCACAGATACGCAGTATTTT CASSELAGQGTDTQYF
TRBJ1-1 TRBV9 . TRBD1 TGTGCCAGCAGCGCGGAGGGACAGGGGTGGTCTGAAGCTTTCTTT CASSAEGQGWSEAFF
TRBJ2-7 TRBV25-1 . TRBD1 TGTGCCAGCAGTGACGGGACAGAGACATGGGAGCAGTACTTC CASSDGTETWEQYF
TRBJ1-1 TRBV2 . TRBD1 TGTGCCAGCAGTGAGATCAGGACAGGGCTGAACACTGAAGCTTTCTTT CASSEIRTGLNTEAFF
TRBJ2-1 TRBV19 many TRBD2 TGTGCCAGTAGTATGGGGGGGGACTACAATGAGCAGTTCTTC CASSMGGDYNEQFF
TRBJ2-7 TRBV2 . TRBD1 TGTGCCAGCACTCCCAGGGACAGGACCTACGAGCAGTACTTC CASTPRDRTYEQYF
TRBJ1-3 TRBV6-5 once . TGTGCCAGCAGTCCCTCCGGAGAGGCTGGAAACACCATATATTTT CASSPSGEAGNTIYF
TRBJ2-7 TRBV19 . . TGTGCCAGTAGTATTTGGGCAGGTTCCTACGAGCAGTACTTC CASSIWAGSYEQYF
TRBJ2-3 TRBV6-5 once TRBD2 TGTGCCAGCAGAAGGACTAGCGGATACACAGATACGCAGTATTTT CASRRTSGYTDTQYF
TRBJ1-4 TRBV6-6 . . TGTGCCAGCAGGCTATCAACTAATGAAAAACTGTTTTTT CASRLSTNEKLFF
TRBJ2-1 TRBV6-4 . TRBD2 TGTGCCAGCAGTGACGTTGCGGGGGAGGCCAATGAGCAGTTCTTC CASSDVAGEANEQFF
TRBJ1-1 TRBV20-1 . . TGCAGTGCTAGTCCCGCGCGGGGAGCTTTCTTT CSASPARGAFF
TRBJ2-5 TRBV5-6 . . TGTGCCAGCAGCAAGGGGGAGACCCAGTACTTC CASSKGETQYF
TRBJ1-1 TRBV30 . . TGTGCCTGGGCTATCTTGACACGGGGACTGGAAGAAGCTTTCTTT CAWAILTRGLEEAFF
TRBJ2-6 TRBV25-1 . . TGTGCCAGCAGTGAACCAGGGCCAATCTCTGGGGCCAACGTCCTGACTTTC CASSEPGPISGANVLTF
TRBJ1-4 TRBV5-1 . . TGCGCCAGCAGCTCGGGGTCGGCTAATGAAAAACTGTTTTTT CASSSGSANEKLFF
TRBJ2-2 TRBV7-8 . . TGTGCCAGCAGCTTAGAGGGGGGAGGGGTCACCGGGGAGCTGTTTTTT CASSLEGGGVTGELFF
TRBJ1-3 TRBV6-5 many . TGTGCCAGCTCCAGTCTTTCCTCTGGAAACACCATATATTTT CASSSLSSGNTIYF
TRBJ2-5 TRBV11-2 . TRBD2 TGTGCCAGCAGCCGTGGGAGCGGGGGGATAGAGACCCAGTACTTC CASSRGSGGIETQYF
TRBJ1-2 TRBV6-6 . TRBD1 TGTGCCAGCAGCGGGTGGACAGGGAATCCCGACTATGGCTACACCTTC CASSGWTGNPDYGYTF
TRBJ1-5 TRBV4-1 once . TGCGCCAGCAGCCAAGGCCGCCTGCCCAGTCAGCCCCAGCATTTT CASSQGRLPSQPQHF
TRBJ2-7 TRBV4-1 . . TGCGCCAGCAGCCAAGAGTCCGTGTTGTCCTACGAGCAGTACTTC CASSQESVLSYEQYF
TRBJ2-6 TRBV11-2 . . TGTGCCAGCAGCATTCAGGGTCCTGGGGCCAACGTCCTGACTTTC CASSIQGPGANVLTF
TRBJ1-5 TRBV27 few . TGTGCCAGCAAGTCTACCTACGATCAGCCCCAGCATTTT CASKSTYDQPQHF
TRBJ2-5 TRBV7-9 . . TGTGCCAGCAGCTTAGTATTCGTCCCAGAGACCCAGTACTTC CASSLVFVPETQYF
TRBJ1-2 TRBV6-6 . . TGTGCCAGCAGTCAACAGGGCCGCGGGGGCTACACCTTC CASSQQGRGGYTF
TRBJ1-2 TRBV6-5 . . TGTGCCAGCAGGCGAGCGGGGGGTAACTATGGCTACACCTTC CASRRAGGNYGYTF
TRBJ1-5 TRBV18 . TRBD1 TGTGCCAGCTCACTCGGGACAGGGCCTAATCAGCCCCAGCATTTT CASSLGTGPNQPQHF
TRBJ2-5 TRBV18 . . TGTGCCAGCTCACCATGGGCGGGCAACCAAGAGACCCAGTACTTC CASSPWAGNQETQYF
TRBJ1-2 TRBV2 . TRBD1 TGTGCCAGCAGTGAAATGACAGGGGGCGGCTACACCTTC CASSEMTGGGYTF
TRBJ2-7 TRBV11-2 once . TGTGCCAGCAGCTTAGAGGCCTCCTCCACCTACGAGCAGTACTTC CASSLEASSTYEQYF
TRBJ1-2 TRBV5-4 . . TGTGCCAGCAGCTTGCGGGGGGCAAACTATGGCTACACCTTC CASSLRGANYGYTF
TRBJ2-5 TRBV19 . . TGTGCCAGTAGTATAGACGGGTCGTTAAAGACCCAGTACTTC CASSIDGSLKTQYF
TRBJ2-1 TRBV28 . TRBD1 TGTGCCAGCAGTTTTACAGGGGACGGGCTCAATGAGCAGTTCTTC CASSFTGDGLNEQFF
TRBJ1-5 TRBV18 . TRBD1 TGTGCCAGCTCCCCGGACAGGGAATCGCCCCAGCATTTT CASSPDRESPQHF
TRBJ2-1 TRBV6-5 once TRBD2 TGTGCCATAGGAGCTCGGGGGGGCAGGTACAATGAGCAGTTCTTC CAIGARGGRYNEQFF
TRBJ2-3 TRBV5-6 . . TGTGCCAGCAGCTTGGGACCCGGGACAGATACGCAGTATTTT CASSLGPGTDTQYF
TRBJ2-5 TRBV15 . TRBD2 TGTGCCACCAGCAGAGGTGGCGGGGGGTACCAAGAGACCCAGTACTTC CATSRGGGGYQETQYF
TRBJ2-1 TRBV9 . . TGTGCCAGCAGCGCCCGGGAGTTCGAGCAGTTCTTC CASSAREFEQFF
TRBJ1-1 TRBV4-1 . TRBD1 TGCGCCAGCAGCCAGAAGACAGGGCTTTTGCTGAACACTGAAGCTTTCTTT CASSQKTGLLLNTEAFF
TRBJ1-2 TRBV6-1 few . TGTGCCAGCAGTGACAGGGGCCTAGTTGAGACCTTC CASSDRGLVETF
TRBJ2-6 TRBV6-5 . . TGTGCCACCTTGGTGGGCTTTGGGGCCAACGTCCTGACTTTC CATLVGFGANVLTF
TRBJ2-2 TRBV28 . . TGTGCCAGCAGTTTACCCAGTCTGGGCGTTAAAGCCACCGGGGAGCTGTTTTTT CASSLPSLGVKATGELFF
TRBJ1-1 TRBV28 . . TGTGCCAGCAACTTACAGGGAACTGAAGCTTTCTTT CASNLQGTEAFF
TRBJ1-5 TRBV27 . TRBD1 TGTGCCAGCAGTCCGGACAGGCATAGCAATCAGCCCCAGCATTTT CASSPDRHSNQPQHF
TRBJ1-4 TRBV4-2 . . TGTGCCAGCAGCCAAGTAATCCGGCAGGGAAATGAAAAACTGTTTTTT CASSQVIRQGNEKLFF
TRBJ2-7 TRBV11-2 . TRBD2 TGTGCCAGCAGCTTAGATCTCCCGACTAGCGGGGGCTCTCGTTACGAGCAGTACTTC CASSLDLPTSGGSRYEQYF
TRBJ2-3 TRBV27 . TRBD1 TGTGCCAGCACGGGGACAGGGCTCACAGATACGCAGTATTTT CASTGTGLTDTQYF
TRBJ2-1 TRBV29-1 . . TGCAGCGGGGCGGGGGCGACCTACAATGAGCAGTTCTTC CSGAGATYNEQFF
TRBJ2-7 TRBV2 . TRBD1 TGTGCCAGCAGATGGAGGACAGGGGACGCCTACGAGCAGTACTTC CASRWRTGDAYEQYF
TRBJ2-7 TRBV7-2 . . TGTGCCAGCAGCTTGGGCCCTGTCTACGAGCAGTACTTC CASSLGPVYEQYF
TRBJ2-6 TRBV19 . . TGTGCCAGTAGGGGACACTCCGGGGCCAACGTCCTGACTTTC CASRGHSGANVLTF
TRBJ1-2 TRBV18 . . TGTGCCAGCTCACCTTCGAAGGGGGTGGGCTATGGCTACACCTTC CASSPSKGVGYGYTF
TRBJ1-3 TRBV9 . TRBD1 TGTGCCAGCAGCGGGGGACAGGGGGTGATCGCTGGAAACACCATATATTTT CASSGGQGVIAGNTIYF
TRBJ1-2 TRBV6-5 . . TGTGCCAGCACTCGGGGAGGACTTATTAACTATGGCTACACCTTC CASTRGGLINYGYTF